This T cell receptor (beta chain) is from a study of blood T cells in healthy people across ages. Germline V CDR1 and CDR2: MNHEY, SMNVEV (reference sequence). There are 16 residues in the CDR3. V shed 9 bases and J 2 bases; nucleotides not matched to a gene: 8. A J-beta primer mix and a sample-barcoded 5' primer were used in a second PCR of roughly 6 to 12 cycles. TCRdb redid the calling of the 5' RACE reads with MiXCR, one entry per CDR3 protein. The data show roughly 900,000 distinct CDR3 sequences, with 25% to 30% seen just once and 17% held by the top ten. Study-level points and caveats: TCR beta diversity per million T cells fell roughly linearly with age.

This clonotype was seen at least ten times. Antigen unknown. This clonotype was sampled from a woman older than 75 in good health. The material sequenced was blood. The gene calls are TRBV27 and TRBJ2-6; 9 bases line up with TRBD1. The CDR3 DNA is TGTGCCAGTAGGAGGACAGGGGCCCCTGGGGCCAACGTCCTGACTTTC. Protein: CASRRTGAPGANVLTF. Variable domain in full (rest from reference TRBV27 and TRBJ2-6): EAQVTQNPRYLITVTGKKLTVTCSQNMNHEYMSWYRQDPGLGLRQIYYSMNVEVTDKGDVPEGYKVSRKEKRNFPLILESPSPNQTSLYFCASRRTGAPGANVLTFGAGSRLTVL.